Shown below are 10 T cell receptor beta chains from a single sample sequenced in a study of Graves' ophthalmopathy and Graves' hyperthyroidism. Investigators amplified TCR beta CDR3 regions from RNA transcripts. HTBI-primed first-round RT-PCR preceded second-round multiplex PCR. Via MiXCR, TCRdb re-called the multiplex PCR reads, giving one row per CDR3 protein. The data contain around 1.1 million distinct CDR3 sequences, less than 45% of them singletons. Sequencing was performed on peripheral blood or thyroid tissue (not recorded which). The receptors come from an adult man with Graves' hyperthyroidism.

V is TRBV2 and J is TRBJ1-1; D gene ambiguous. This CDR3 contains 13 residues. Germline lookup yields CDR1 SNHLY and CDR2 FYNNEI. V gave up 6 bases and J gave up 3 bases, with 11 bases separating them. The CDR3 reads CASSPTLYTEAFF. CDR3 DNA: TGTGCCAGCAGCCCTACCTTATACACTGAAGCTTTCTTT.

J is TRBJ2-5 and V is TRBV7-9; D is undetermined. Germline CDR1 SEHNR, CDR2 FQNEAQ (reference sequence). CDR3 length: 14 amino acids. Trimming left V 1 base short and J 4 bases short, with 10 bases between. Here the CDR3 DNA reads TGTGCCAGCAGCTTAGTATGGCCGGGAGAGACCCAGTACTTC. Its protein is CASSLVWPGETQYF.

The V gene is TRBV20-1, the J gene TRBJ1-6; 7 bases line up with TRBD1. Trimming cost V 4 bases and J 7 bases; bases outside gene matches: 7. The CDR3 is 14 amino acids. Germline CDR1 is DFQATT and CDR2 is SNEGSKA (reference sequence). CDR3 sequence (DNA): TGCAGTGCTACCGACAGGGATGGCAATTCACCCCTCCACTTT. It is translated as CSATDRDGNSPLHF.

Concerning this clonotype itself: At one end, the junction sequence differs from germline, possibly due to a read error. The chain combines TRBV29-1 with TRBJ2-7; D call uncertain. The CDR3 loop spans 10 amino acids. CDR1 is SQVTM and CDR2 is ANQGSEA in the germline V gene. In DNA form, the CDR3 reads TGCAGCGTTGGGCCAGATACGCAGTATTTC. This gives the protein CSVGPDTQYF.

There are many counts of this clonotype. The chain couples TRBV2 to TRBJ1-5, with D tentatively TRBD1 (5 bases). Between the trimmed V and J ends, which lost 1 base and 6 bases, there was a span of 7 bases. The germline CDR1 and CDR2 sequences are SNHLY and FYNNEI. The CDR3 runs 13 residues. As DNA, the CDR3 is TGTGCCAGCAGTGAAGGGGGCGGTCAGCCCCAGCATTTT. The encoded protein is CASSEGGGQPQHF.

The chain employs TRBV20-1 and TRBJ2-7, with D perhaps TRBD2 (5 bases). Germline V gives CDR1 DFQATT, CDR2 SNEGSKA (reference sequence). Trimming removed 6 bases from V and 3 bases from J, with 18 bases in between. The CDR3 has 14 amino acids. The CDR3 reads CSASRVVRRYEQYF. The DNA of the CDR3 is TGCAGTGCCTCGCGGGTGGTCCGGCGCTACGAGCAGTACTTC.

This clonotype has more than one count but fewer than ten. The chain has TRBV4-1 and TRBJ2-5; the match to TRBD2 covers 7 bases. Germline lookup yields CDR1 MGHRA and CDR2 YSYEKL. This CDR3 contains 17 residues. Trimming took 4 bases from V and 1 from J; bases not matched to a gene: 12. The CDR3 spells CASSPGRAAGPQETQYF. CDR3 DNA sequence: TGCGCCAGCAGCCCAGGGCGGGCAGCGGGGCCCCAAGAGACCCAGTACTTC.

The chain combines TRBV30 with TRBJ2-5; D ambiguous. This CDR3 comprises 13 residues. Per the germline V gene, CDR1 is GTSNPN and CDR2 is SVGIG (reference sequence). The V end lost 3 bases, the J end lost 5 bases, and 13 bases lay between the germline ends. For the CDR3, the DNA is TGTGCCTGGAGCCAGGTACAAGGGGAGACCCAGTACTTC. Its protein is CAWSQVQGETQYF.

This clonotype was observed a few times. The chain recombines TRBV9 with TRBJ1-1, with 10 nucleotides matching TRBD1. The CDR3 is made up of 15 amino acids. Germline CDR1 is SGDLS and CDR2 is YYNGEE. After removal of 7 bases from V and 5 bases from J, the junction contained 11 bases not matched to a gene. The CDR3 sequence is CASSPYSGQGTEAFF. Here the CDR3 DNA reads TGTGCCAGCTCACCGTACTCGGGACAGGGGACTGAAGCTTTCTTT. Based on the CDR3 plus reference TRBV9 and TRBJ1-1, the full variable domain is DSGVTQTPKHLITATGQRVTLRCSPRSGDLSVYWYQQSLDQGLQFLIQYYNGEERAKGNILERFSAQQFPDLHSELNLSSLELGDSALYFCASSPYSGQGTEAFFGQGTRLTVV.

This clonotype was seen at least ten times. The chain has TRBV25-1 and TRBJ2-6; D gene unclear. V dropped 3 bases and J dropped 7 bases, with 4 bases sitting between them. There are 12 residues in the CDR3. CDR1 MGHDK and CDR2 SYGVNS come from the germline V gene. The CDR3 bases are TGTGCCAGCAGTGATTTTGCCAACGTCCTGACTTTC. Its protein product is CASSDFANVLTF. Full variable domain (remainder filled in from reference TRBV25-1 and TRBJ2-6): EADIYQTPRYLVIGTGKKITLECSQTMGHDKMYWYQQDPGMELHLIHYSYGVNSTEKGDLSSESTVSRIRTEHFPLTLESARPSHTSQYLCASSDFANVLTFGAGSRLTVL.